Below, one T cell receptor (beta chain) is given with its context. As yet, its antigen is unknown. This entry belongs to a study of STAT3 mutations in large granular lymphocyte leukemia. Study findings and constraints: In about 30% of the 18 patients, new TCR clonotypes emerged after therapy. Variable sampling intervals and differing treatment regimens complicated linking therapy response to TCR clonal burden changes. Every T-cell large granular lymphocyte leukemia patient had at least one immunodominant TCR beta clonotype. Some patients had dominant TCR clones larger than their STAT3 mutant burden. Persisting codominant clonotypes may have hidden a small pathogenic clone.

The repertoire was sequenced with immunoSEQ multiplex PCR; TCRdb's copy has only in-frame clones and lacks some. This sample carries about 9,200 clones, around 52% of them seen once, and the ten largest clones take more than 8.5%. The ends were cut back, 4 bases at V and 4 bases at J, with 9 bases in the middle. Germline V lookup: CDR1 SGHDT, CDR2 YYEEEE. The CDR3 runs 13 residues. Sequenced: peripheral blood mononuclear cells. This clonotype was obtained from a boy aged 5-17 years with T-cell large granular lymphocyte leukemia. Some clones in this sample may be carry-over from other donors' samples. The genes are TRBV5-6 and TRBJ1-5; D gene uncertain. CDR3 coding DNA: TGTGCCAGCAGCCGTTCCCCGAATCAGCCCCAGCATTTT. Translation: CASSRSPNQPQHF.